One and the same sample provided the 32 T cell receptor beta chains below, sequenced in a study of blood T cells in healthy people across ages. Alongside a J-beta primer mix, a sample-barcoded 5' primer served in a second PCR lasting 7 to 11 cycles. TCRdb re-called the 5' RACE reads through MiXCR, storing one row per CDR3 protein. The sample shows about 640,000 distinct CDR3 sequences, 25% to 35% of them seen only once. Material: blood. These receptors all stem from a woman aged 80 or older in good health.

This chain connects TRBV3-1 to TRBJ1-1; D uncertain. V was cut by 6 bases and J by 1 base, with 9 bases left in between. The CDR3 is made up of 13 amino acids. Germline V CDR1 and CDR2: LGHDT, YNNKEL (reference sequence). The CDR3 DNA reads as TGTGCCAGCAGGTTAGGGCCGAACACTGAAGCTTTCTTT. Residues: CASRLGPNTEAFF.

In the case of this clonotype: A much larger clone lies a single base off, so this may be a read error. V gene TRBV7-2 combines with J gene TRBJ2-5, with 10 bases identical to TRBD2. The DNA end is a closer match to TRBJ2-1, so the J assignment may be wrong. CDR1 and CDR2 (germline): SGHTA, FQGNSA. This CDR3 has 17 residues. The CDR3 DNA follows: TGTGCCAGCAGCTTGCTAGCGGGGGATCAGTACCAAGAGACCCAGTTCTTC. Translated, it gives CASSLLAGDQYQETQFF.

This clonotype was counted only a few times. A much larger clone differs by one base, so this may be a read error. J is TRBJ2-5 and V is TRBV7-6; 7 bases are shared with TRBD2. V lost 4 bases and J lost 11; bases outside the gene matches: 19. Germline lookup yields CDR1 SGHVS and CDR2 FNYEAQ. This CDR3 has 16 amino acids. The chain's CDR3 is CASSSSPSGAYNEQYF. The CDR3 bases are TGTGCCAGCAGCTCGTCCCCCAGCGGGGCCTACAATGAGCAGTACTTC.

This clonotype occurred many times. V gene TRBV20-1 combines with J gene TRBJ1-2; TRBD1 matches 11 bases. This CDR3 region has 14 residues. Germline V CDR1 and CDR2: DFQATT, SNEGSKA (reference sequence). Trimming cost V 4 bases and J 4 bases; bases outside gene matches: 5. CDR3 coding DNA: TGCAGTGCTACCCTTGGGACAGGGGGCTATGGCTACACCTTC. This sequence encodes CSATLGTGGYGYTF.

The chain has TRBV13 and TRBJ1-2; D unclear. Between the trimmed V and J ends, which lost 0 bases and 1 base, there was a span of 9 bases. Germline V gives CDR1 PRHDT, CDR2 FYEKMQ (reference sequence). The CDR3 consists of 15 residues. The CDR3 reads CASSLGGANNYGYTF. CDR3 nucleotide sequence: TGTGCCAGCAGCTTAGGAGGAGCTAATAACTATGGCTACACCTTC.

The chain employs TRBV5-6 and TRBJ2-7; 10 bases fit TRBD2. With V trimmed by 4 bases and J by 0 bases, 4 bases remained unmatched. The CDR3 spans 15 residues. Germline CDR1 and CDR2: SGHDT and YYEEEE. In nucleotides, the CDR3 is TGTGCCAGCAGCCCGGGACTAGCGCGCTCCTACGAGCAGTACTTC. The encoded protein is CASSPGLARSYEQYF.

This sequence joins TRBV2 and TRBJ1-2; 7 positions agree with TRBD1. The CDR3 contains 14 residues. The ends lost 1 base at V and 4 bases at J; junction bases unmatched: 3. Germline CDR1 SNHLY, CDR2 FYNNEI. DNA of the CDR3: TGTGCCAGCAGTGAAGGGACAGGATGCTATGGCTACACCTTC. The encoded protein is CASSEGTGCYGYTF.

Remarks on this clonotype: A read error is possible here, since a much larger clone lies one base away. The CDR3 end shows no conserved phenylalanine or tryptophan, and so a read error is likely. V gene TRBV6-1 combines with J gene TRBJ1-1, with D perhaps matching TRBD1 (6 bases). Per the germline V gene, CDR1 is MNHNS and CDR2 is SASEGT. Trimming cost V 8 bases and J 1 base, with 11 bases left between them. The CDR3 length is 13 residues. CDR3 sequence reads: CASGGRPNTEAFC. In nucleotides, the CDR3 is TGTGCCAGCGGGGGCAGACCGAACACTGAAGCTTTCTGT.

DNA of the CDR3: TGTGCCAGCAGCCAACGGACAGGGGGCGGAAAATTCACAGATACGCAGTATTTT. Its protein is CASSQRTGGGKFTDTQYF. The V and J genes are TRBV9 and TRBJ2-3, with 11 bases matching TRBD1. The ends lost 4 bases at V and 2 bases at J; junction bases unmatched: 12. The germline V gene encodes CDR1 SGDLS and CDR2 YYNGEE. This CDR3 spans 18 amino acids.

About this clonotype: This sequence may be a read error, since a much larger clone differs from it by one base. J is TRBJ2-3 and V is TRBV10-3; 10 nucleotides line up with TRBD1. The V and J ends lost 11 bases and 4 bases, in that order; junction bases with no gene match: 6. Germline V gene sequence: CDR1 ENHRY, CDR2 SYGVKD. The CDR3 has 13 amino acids. CDR3 region: CAVTGTGADTQYF. CDR3 coding DNA: TGTGCCGTCACCGGGACAGGGGCAGATACGCAGTATTTT.

The chain joins TRBV24-1 to TRBJ1-5; D is unresolved. This CDR3 contains 13 residues. The V end lost 4 bases, the J end lost 7 bases, and 10 bases lay between the germline ends. In germline, CDR1 is KGHDR, CDR2 SFDVKD. The CDR3 protein is CATSEGNRQPQHF. The CDR3 region has the DNA TGTGCCACCAGTGAGGGAAACCGGCAGCCCCAGCATTTT.

CDR3 amino acids: CSAGDRVDTQYF. CDR3 sequence (DNA): TGCAGTGCTGGGGACAGGGTAGATACGCAGTATTTT. The J gene is TRBJ2-3, the V gene TRBV20-1; 9 bases fit TRBD1. Germline CDR1 reads DFQATT; CDR2 reads SNEGSKA (reference sequence). Trimming at V came to 5 bases and at J to 5 bases, leaving 2 bases not matched to a gene. CDR3 length equals 12 residues.

The sample holds a few counts of this clonotype. The chain employs TRBV5-1 and TRBJ2-7; 7 bases agree with TRBD2. In germline, CDR1 is SGHRS, CDR2 YFSETQ. The J segment lost 7 bases and the V segment lost 4 bases, leaving 11 bases of the junction unmatched. The CDR3 covers 14 residues. CDR3 DNA sequence: TGCGCCAGCAGCGAGGGACTACCTGCTCGTGAGCAGTACTTC. As protein: CASSEGLPAREQYF.

This clonotype was recorded many times. V is TRBV7-3 and J is TRBJ1-1; 10 bases align to TRBD1. The CDR3 loop spans 16 amino acids. CDR1 and CDR2 (germline): SGHTA, FQGTGA. Trimming took 0 bases from V and 4 from J; bases not matched to a gene: 5. CDR3 loop: CASSLTGTGVGTEAFF. The CDR3 DNA sequence: TGTGCCAGCAGCTTAACCGGGACAGGGGTGGGCACTGAAGCTTTCTTT.

A note on this clonotype: A much more abundant neighbour one base away suggests this may be a read error. The genes are TRBV7-3 and TRBJ2-7; 10 bases line up with TRBD1. Per germline, CDR1 SGHTA and CDR2 FQGTGA. The CDR3 is 14 amino acids. CDR3 nucleotide sequence: TGTGCCAGCAGCCCGGACAGGGGGGCCTACGAGCGGTACTTC. Amino acid sequence: CASSPDRGAYERYF.

This clonotype was counted many times. This chain connects TRBV29-1 to TRBJ1-2; a weak D match, TRBD1 (6 bases). CDR1 is SQVTM and CDR2 is ANQGSEA in the germline V gene. The CDR3 length is 14 residues. Trimming removed 4 bases from V and 4 bases from J, with 16 bases in between. Here the CDR3 reads CSVVGGAKSYGYTF. In DNA, the CDR3 is TGCAGCGTTGTAGGGGGGGCTAAGAGCTATGGCTACACCTTC.

This clonotype was counted between two and nine times. V gene TRBV6-2 or TRBV6-3 combines with J gene TRBJ2-7; D not resolved. CDR1 and CDR2 from the germline V gene are MNHEY and SVGEGT. Trimming pared 8 bases from V and 1 base from J, leaving 9 bases between. The CDR3 loop spans 12 amino acids. The CDR3 DNA follows: TGTGCCAGCTCCCATTTTTCCTACGAGCAGTACTTC. Protein product: CASSHFSYEQYF.

This clonotype was seen repeatedly, ten times or more. The CDR3 DNA reads as TGTGCCATCAGTGGACAAGGGACAGATATCTACGAGCAGTACTTC. Translated, it gives CAISGQGTDIYEQYF. This chain joins TRBV10-3 and TRBJ2-7; 7 nucleotides match TRBD1. The CDR3 runs to 15 residues. The junction had 9 bases not matched to a gene; V was cut back by 4 bases and J by 3 bases. Germline V gene lookup returns CDR1 ENHRY and CDR2 SYGVKD.

This clonotype was picked up many times. The chain joins TRBV5-1 to TRBJ2-7; D is unclear. Germline V lookup: CDR1 SGHRS, CDR2 YFSETQ. The CDR3 sequence is 13 residues long. V was trimmed by 4 bases and J by 3 bases, leaving 11 bases between them. CDR3 protein: CASSPAVGYEQYF. The CDR3 DNA reads as TGCGCCAGCAGCCCCGCGGTGGGCTACGAGCAGTACTTC.

This clonotype appeared many times. This sequence joins TRBV4-2 and TRBJ2-3; 13 nucleotides match TRBD2. Germline CDR1 and CDR2: LGHNA and YNFKEQ. V was clipped by 5 bases and J by 0 bases; unmatched bases: 14. The length of the CDR3 is 20 residues. The CDR3 coding sequence is TGTGCCAGCAGCAAAAGAGGGACTAGCGGGGATCTTCATAGCACAGATACGCAGTATTTT. Its protein product is CASSKRGTSGDLHSTDTQYF.

This clonotype was counted at least ten times. The J gene is TRBJ2-7, the V gene TRBV7-2; weak D call: TRBD1 (6 bases). V shed 1 base and J shed 11 bases, with 18 bases lying between them. This CDR3 is built from 14 residues. Germline CDR1 is SGHTA and CDR2 is FQGNSA. CDR3 bases: TGTGCCAGCAGCTTAGATCTCAACCCAGACAGGAAGTACTTC. This encodes CASSLDLNPDRKYF.

This clonotype was counted only a few times. The V and J genes are TRBV3-1 and TRBJ2-3; D may be TRBD1 (6 bases). The CDR3 spans 17 residues. Germline assignment: CDR1 LGHDT and CDR2 YNNKEL (reference sequence). The V end lost 0 bases, the J end lost 6 bases, and 19 bases lay between the germline ends. The CDR3 here is CASSQDRGRGHTDTQYF. The CDR3 DNA follows: TGTGCCAGCAGCCAAGATCGCGGCAGGGGCCACACGGATACGCAGTATTTT.

This clonotype has ten or more counts. This chain uses TRBV2 with TRBJ2-5, with 9 bases aligning to TRBD2. CDR1 SNHLY and CDR2 FYNNEI come from the germline V gene. V gave up 6 bases and J gave up 4 bases; unmatched junction bases: 15. The CDR3 runs to 17 residues. The CDR3 sequence: CASSRSSGGPSGETQYF. The CDR3 DNA reads TGTGCCAGCAGCCGAAGCAGCGGGGGGCCATCAGGAGAGACCCAGTACTTC.

The table lists this clonotype with many counts. The chain combines TRBV2 with TRBJ2-1; 8 bases are a match to TRBD1. V lost 7 bases to trimming and J lost 5 bases; unmatched junction nucleotides: 7. The CDR3 sequence is 14 residues long. Germline CDR1 SNHLY, CDR2 FYNNEI. CDR3 loop: CASIWDRTDNEQFF. CDR3 nucleotide sequence: TGTGCCAGCATCTGGGACAGGACTGACAATGAGCAGTTCTTC. Together with reference TRBV2 and TRBJ2-1, the CDR3 gives the full variable domain: EPEVTQTPSHQVTQMGQEVILRCVPISNHLYFYWYRQILGQKVEFLVSFYNNEISEKSEIFDDQFSVERPDGSNFTLKIRSTKLEDSAMYFCASIWDRTDNEQFFGPGTRLTVL.

Details on this clonotype: Just one base apart from a much larger clone, this may be a read error. The chain combines TRBV12-3 or TRBV12-4 with TRBJ1-2; TRBD1 might be the D (6 bases). V shed 8 bases and J shed 4 bases, with 20 bases lying between them. CDR3 length equals 15 residues. CDR3 nucleotide sequence: TGTGCCAGCGGCATCACGGGACAAAGCTTCTATGGCTACACCTTC. Encoded protein: CASGITGQSFYGYTF.

This clonotype was observed a single time. This rearrangement joins TRBV29-1 to TRBJ2-3, with 9 bases identical to TRBD2. V shed 6 bases, J shed 4 bases, and the junction held 11 bases outside the gene matches. The CDR3 contains 15 residues. The germline V gene encodes CDR1 SQVTM and CDR2 ANQGSEA. DNA for the CDR3: TGCAGCGTCGACATGGCGGGGGGGTTTGCAGATACGCAGTATTTT. The encoded protein is CSVDMAGGFADTQYF.

This rearrangement joins TRBV2 to TRBJ2-3; 7 bases match TRBD1. CDR1 is SNHLY, CDR2 FYNNEI, per germline. V lost 5 bases to trimming and J lost 3 bases; unmatched junction nucleotides: 8. The CDR3 spans 15 residues. The CDR3 region is CASSPRDRVTDTQYF. DNA of the CDR3: TGTGCCAGCAGTCCTAGAGACAGGGTAACAGATACGCAGTATTTT.

Of note for this clonotype: Possible read error: a much larger clone is one base away. The chain joins TRBV12-3 or TRBV12-4 to TRBJ2-5; TRBD1 matches 9 bases. TRBJ2-7 matches the DNA end more closely, so the J call is doubtful. CDR3 length: 14 amino acids. CDR3 DNA sequence: TGTGCCAGCAGTTTAAACAGGGGGCGGGACGAGCAGTACTTC. Protein: CASSLNRGRDEQYF.

The chain combines TRBV20-1 with TRBJ1-6; no reliable D call. V shed 0 bases and J shed 3 bases, with 12 bases lying between them. CDR1 is DFQATT, CDR2 SNEGSKA, per germline (reference sequence). The CDR3 spans 16 residues. As DNA, the CDR3 is TGCAGTGCTAGAGATGCGAGGGCCCGCTATAATTCACCCCTCCACTTT. Translated, it gives CSARDARARYNSPLHF.

This clonotype was found many times. J is TRBJ1-2 and V is TRBV4-1, with TRBD1 matching over 9 bases. The length of the CDR3 is 15 residues. Losses at the gene ends were 4 bases for V and 2 bases for J; bases not matched to a gene: 5. Germline V gene data show CDR1 as MGHRA and CDR2 as YSYEKL. CDR3 DNA: TGCGCCAGCAGCCCACGACAGGGGGACAACTATGGCTACACCTTC. As protein: CASSPRQGDNYGYTF.

Many counts were recorded for this clonotype. V and J are TRBV6-1 and TRBJ1-5; D is possibly TRBD1 (5 bases). The CDR3 is made up of 14 amino acids. Germline V gene data show CDR1 as MNHNS and CDR2 as SASEGT. V shed 6 bases and J shed 3 bases, with 12 bases lying between them. The CDR3 loop reads CASRDDRHNQPQHF. In nucleotides, the CDR3 is TGTGCCAGCAGAGATGACAGACACAATCAGCCCCAGCATTTT.

There are a few counts of this clonotype. The chain combines TRBV5-4 with TRBJ2-1; a possible D gene is TRBD1 (5 bases). V was trimmed by 4 bases and J by 10 bases, leaving 12 bases between them. Per the germline V gene, CDR1 is SGHNT and CDR2 is YYREEE (reference sequence). This CDR3 is built from 12 residues. CDR3 sequence: CASSTTASEQFF. CDR3 coding DNA: TGTGCCAGCAGCACGACAGCCTCCGAGCAGTTCTTC.